This entry concerns a single T cell receptor beta chain. Specified time point: newly diagnosed GD, antithyroid drugs for less than 3 months. From PBMCs, RNA was extracted and then used to make the TCR library. American Thyroid Association guidelines served as the basis for diagnosing Graves' disease. Nine milliliters of peripheral blood were drawn into EDTA tubes. These data originate in a study of regulatory T cells in long-lasting Graves disease. TCR beta libraries were built with iRepertoire HTBI primers and Arm-PCR of CDR3 regions. A single record per CDR3 protein comes from TCRdb applying MiXCR to the multiplex PCR reads. The table includes about 220,000 distinct CDR3 sequences, about 17% detected once. This CDR3 region has 15 residues. Germline V gene lookup returns CDR1 SGHNT and CDR2 YENEEA. The ends lost 3 bases at V and 3 bases at J; junction bases unmatched: 4.

The receptor comes from a female donor with Graves disease. The source material was peripheral blood mononuclear cells (PBMCs), sampled at new diagnosis, from a patient treated with antithyroid drugs. J is TRBJ1-4 and V is TRBV11-3; 7 nucleotides agree with TRBD1. CDR3 nucleotides: TGTGCCAGCAGCTTCAGGACAGGCCCTAATGAAAAACTGTTTTTT. It codes for CASSFRTGPNEKLFF.